These 5 T cell receptor beta chains were all obtained from the same sample, sequenced in a study of T cell responses to AZD1222 COVID-19 vaccine. TCRdb's table, derived via immunoSEQ multiplex PCR, lists solely in-frame clones and lacks some. Here the sample spans about 150,000 clones, 88% being singletons. Source: peripheral blood, taken on day 0 of AZD1222 vaccination. The receptor source for this set is an adult in good health.

The J gene is TRBJ2-4, the V gene TRBV7-8; 7 bases are a match to TRBD2. Germline assignment: CDR1 SGHVS and CDR2 FQNEAQ. The CDR3 has 16 residues. With 3 bases clipped from V and 4 bases from J, the junction kept 9 bases outside the gene matches. The CDR3 DNA follows: TGTGCCAGCAGCTTCTATGGGGAGGGCTTGAAAAACATTCAGTACTTC. It specifies CASSFYGEGLKNIQYF.

The chain carries TRBV4-1 and TRBJ1-3; no clear D. The germline CDR1 and CDR2 sequences are MGHRA and YSYEKL. CDR3 length equals 17 residues. The V and J ends lost 0 bases and 0 bases respectively, with 12 bases between them. Here the CDR3 reads CASSQDLPRISGNTIYF. In DNA form, the CDR3 reads TGCGCCAGCAGCCAAGATCTACCCCGGATCTCTGGAAACACCATATATTTT.

The chain is built from TRBV7-2 and TRBJ1-2, with D unresolved. CDR1 and CDR2 (germline): SGHTA, FQGNSA. This CDR3 spans 13 amino acids. The V gene lost 6 bases and the J gene lost 8 bases, with 16 bases spanning the gap. CDR3 sequence: CASRSKEGSGYTF. The CDR3 DNA reads as TGTGCCAGCAGATCTAAGGAGGGCTCCGGCTACACCTTC.

The chain couples TRBV5-1 to TRBJ2-3; no definite D call. CDR3 length: 11 residues. CDR1 is SGHRS, CDR2 YFSETQ, per germline. Trimming pared 3 bases from V and 2 bases from J, leaving 1 base between. The CDR3, as DNA: TGCGCCAGCAGCTCCACAGATACGCAGTATTTT. Its protein product is CASSSTDTQYF.

V usage is TRBV23-1 and J usage is TRBJ1-4, with D maybe TRBD1 (6 bases). TRBV23-1 is designated an ORF whose function remains uncertain. V dropped 7 bases and J dropped 3 bases, with 12 bases sitting between them. This CDR3 comprises 14 residues. The CDR3 nucleotides are TGCGCCAGCACGAAGACAGGACCTAATGAAAAACTGTTTTTT. This encodes CASTKTGPNEKLFF.